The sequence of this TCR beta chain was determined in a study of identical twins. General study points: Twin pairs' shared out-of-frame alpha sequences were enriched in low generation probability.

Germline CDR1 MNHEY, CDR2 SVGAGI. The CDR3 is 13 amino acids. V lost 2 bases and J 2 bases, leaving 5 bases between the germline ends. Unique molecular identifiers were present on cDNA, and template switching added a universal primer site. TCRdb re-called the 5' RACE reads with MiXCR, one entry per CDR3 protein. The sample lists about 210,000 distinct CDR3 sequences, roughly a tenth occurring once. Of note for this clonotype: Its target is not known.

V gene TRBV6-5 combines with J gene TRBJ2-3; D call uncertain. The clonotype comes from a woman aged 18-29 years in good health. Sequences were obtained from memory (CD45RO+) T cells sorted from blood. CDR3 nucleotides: TGTGCCAGCAGTTACGAGAACACAGATACGCAGTATTTT. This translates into CASSYENTDTQYF.